A single T cell receptor beta chain is shown here with its context. The source of the sample is a study of shared clonotypes between healthy human individuals. The assay used deep level. This table comes from immunoSEQ multiplex PCR, and its TCRdb copy is limited to in-frame clones, with some not included. Counted here are about 2.4 million clones, more than 80% occurring once; the ten biggest clones make up 0.11% to 0.15%. The CDR3 runs 15 residues. Germline values: CDR1 ENHRY, CDR2 SYGVKD. Trimming removed 11 bases from V and 0 bases from J, with 19 bases in between. This TCR was recovered from a man younger than 35 in good health. The source material was naive CD4+ T cells sorted from blood. Subset given: CD45RA+ positively selected. The genes are TRBV10-3 and TRBJ1-1; perhaps TRBD1 as D (6 bases). The CDR3 here is CASGVGAQLNTEAFF. Written as DNA, the CDR3 is TGTGCCTCAGGGGTCGGGGCCCAATTGAACACTGAAGCTTTCTTT.